Shown below are 17 T cell receptor beta chains from a single sample sequenced in a study of blood T cell repertoires in COVID-19. Clones were read by immunoSEQ multiplex PCR, and TCRdb kept only the in-frame ones, dropping some. The sample lists under 130,000 clones, roughly nine tenths occurring once. Sequenced: peripheral blood. Receptors originate from an elderly woman with acute or convalescent COVID-19.

V usage is TRBV18 and J usage is TRBJ2-3; 7 bases fit TRBD1. The V gene end was trimmed by 3 bases and the J gene end by 3 bases; junction bases not matched to a gene: 6. CDR1 is KGHSH, CDR2 LQKENI, per germline. The CDR3 contains 15 residues. CDR3 amino acids: CASSPSRQGTDTQYF. The CDR3 DNA is TGTGCCAGCTCACCCTCCCGACAGGGTACAGATACGCAGTATTTT.

V gene TRBV3-1 (or the pseudogene TRBV3-2) combines with J gene TRBJ1-3; D is unclear. The V end lost 2 bases, the J end lost 0 bases, and 8 bases lay between the germline ends. Germline V gives CDR1 LGHDT, CDR2 YNNKEL (reference sequence). This CDR3 has 15 residues. The CDR3 region is CASSQTWLSGNTIYF. In DNA form, the CDR3 reads TGTGCCAGCAGCCAAACCTGGCTCTCTGGAAACACCATATATTTT.

The rearrangement links TRBV5-1 to TRBJ2-7; the D gene is possibly TRBD1 (5 bases). CDR1 and CDR2 (germline): SGHRS, YFSETQ. CDR3 length: 13 residues. The ends were cut back, 5 bases at V and 1 base at J, with 10 bases in the middle. The CDR3 here is CASSMDTSYEQYF. The CDR3 bases are TGCGCCAGCAGTATGGACACTTCCTACGAGCAGTACTTC.

This chain joins TRBV9 and TRBJ2-3; D gene ambiguous. Trimming stripped 0 bases from V and 0 bases from J, with 8 bases between. Germline assignment: CDR1 SGDLS and CDR2 YYNGEE. The CDR3 extends over 15 amino acids. The CDR3 loop reads CASSVALTSTDTQYF. The CDR3 bases are TGTGCCAGCAGCGTAGCCTTAACTAGCACAGATACGCAGTATTTT. Full variable domain (remainder filled in from reference TRBV9 and TRBJ2-3): DSGVTQTPKHLITATGQRVTLRCSPRSGDLSVYWYQQSLDQGLQFLIQYYNGEERAKGNILERFSAQQFPDLHSELNLSSLELGDSALYFCASSVALTSTDTQYFGPGTRLTVL.

The chain joins TRBV7-2 to TRBJ2-6; TRBD1 aligns across 8 bases. V lost 4 bases, J lost 0 bases, and 8 bases stayed unmatched. From germline, CDR1 is SGHTA and CDR2 FQGNSA. This CDR3 comprises 18 residues. CDR3 sequence reads: CASSSPGQVISGANVLTF. For the CDR3, the DNA is TGTGCCAGCAGCTCACCGGGACAGGTCATCTCTGGGGCCAACGTCCTGACTTTC.

The V call is TRBV10-3, the J call TRBJ1-2; possible D gene TRBD1, 5 bases. The CDR3 sequence is 13 residues long. V shed 8 bases and J shed 0 bases, with 10 bases lying between them. Germline CDR1 and CDR2: ENHRY and SYGVKD. The CDR3 DNA sequence: TGTGCCATCCAGGGTGGTACTAACTATGGCTACACCTTC. Protein sequence: CAIQGGTNYGYTF.

V gene TRBV13 combines with J gene TRBJ1-3; 10 nucleotides align to TRBD1. CDR1 PRHDT and CDR2 FYEKMQ come from the germline V gene (reference sequence). This CDR3 region has 15 residues. J gave up 3 bases and V 3 bases, and 2 bases lay outside the gene matches. The CDR3 loop reads CASSLGQGYGNTIYF. The CDR3 DNA sequence: TGTGCCAGCAGCTTGGGACAGGGGTATGGAAACACCATATATTTT.

The V call is TRBV10-2, the J call TRBJ2-1; 10 bases align to TRBD2. CDR3 size: 13 residues. With 9 bases clipped from V and 8 bases from J, the junction kept 7 bases outside the gene matches. CDR1 and CDR2 from the germline V gene are WSHSY and SAAADI. The CDR3, as DNA: TGCGCCAGAAGCGGGGGGGCACTGGATGAGCAGTTCTTC. Its translation: CARSGGALDEQFF.

The chain employs TRBV18 and TRBJ2-5, with 9 bases identical to TRBD2. The germline V gene has CDR1 KGHSH and CDR2 LQKENI. This CDR3 has 15 residues. V trimming: 1 base; J trimming: 5 bases; junction bases outside the gene matches: 5. Here the CDR3 DNA reads TGTGCCAGCTCACCACGAGTAGCGGGGGTGGAGACCCAGTACTTC. It yields the protein CASSPRVAGVETQYF.

V usage is TRBV13 and J usage is TRBJ1-6, with D unresolved. CDR1 and CDR2 (germline): PRHDT, FYEKMQ (reference sequence). Trimming cost V 6 bases and J 2 bases, with 14 bases left between them. This CDR3 comprises 16 residues. CDR3 amino acids: CASSDRGSAYNSPLHF. In DNA, the CDR3 is TGTGCCAGCAGTGACCGGGGTTCAGCCTATAATTCACCCCTCCACTTT.

There are a few counts of this clone. The chain recombines TRBV30 with TRBJ2-7; a weak D match, TRBD1 (5 bases). Trimming stripped 4 bases from V and 4 bases from J, with 8 bases between. The length of the CDR3 is 11 residues. Germline CDR1 GTSNPN, CDR2 SVGIG (reference sequence). The CDR3 bases are TGTGCCTGGATGAGACAGTACGAGCAGTACTTC. It translates to CAWMRQYEQYF. Variable domain in full (rest from reference TRBV30 and TRBJ2-7): SQTIHQWPATLVQPVGSPLSLECTVEGTSNPNLYWYRQAAGRGLQLLFYSVGIGQISSEVPQNLSASRPQDRQFILSSKKLLLSDSGFYLCAWMRQYEQYFGPGTRLTVT.

The rearrangement joins TRBV6-5 to TRBJ2-1; perhaps TRBD1 as D (5 bases). V gave up 6 bases and J gave up 8 bases, with 14 bases separating them. There are 13 residues in the CDR3. CDR1 and CDR2 from the germline V gene are MNHEY and SVGAGI. The CDR3 protein is CASSHLRGHEQFF. For the CDR3, the DNA is TGTGCCAGCAGCCACTTAAGGGGCCATGAGCAGTTCTTC.

This clone turned up a few times. This chain uses TRBV30 with TRBJ2-7; 7 bases are a match to TRBD1. This CDR3 contains 13 residues. The germline gives CDR1 GTSNPN, CDR2 SVGIG (reference sequence). The trim removed 5 bases at V and 2 bases at J, leaving 6 bases unmatched. The CDR3 loop reads CAWVRDRPYEQYF. The CDR3 DNA is TGTGCCTGGGTAAGGGACAGACCCTACGAGCAGTACTTC.

This clone was seen a single time. The chain links TRBV7-9 to TRBJ2-3, with 11 bases lining up with TRBD2. Germline V CDR1 and CDR2: SEHNR, FQNEAQ (reference sequence). V was pared by 5 bases and J by 2 bases, with 9 bases of the junction left unmatched. The CDR3 loop spans 17 amino acids. The DNA of the CDR3 is TGTGCCAGCAGCCCCAGTGCTAGCGGGGGGTACACAGATACGCAGTATTTT. Translated, it gives CASSPSASGGYTDTQYF.

The chain recombines TRBV5-8 with TRBJ1-4, with D hard to call. V dropped 0 bases and J dropped 1 base, with 7 bases sitting between them. Germline loops: CDR1 SGHTS, CDR2 YDEGEE. The CDR3 is 15 residues long. The DNA for the CDR3 is TGTGCCAGCAGCTTGGACCAGAAAACTAATGAAAAACTGTTTTTT. Translation: CASSLDQKTNEKLFF.

This sequence joins TRBV2 and TRBJ1-1, with unresolved D. The CDR3 length is 16 residues. Looked up from germline, CDR1 is SNHLY and CDR2 is FYNNEI. Trimming removed 5 bases from V and 0 bases from J, with 16 bases in between. The CDR3 is CASSRLPPGMNTEAFF. In nucleotides, the CDR3 is TGTGCCAGCAGTCGACTCCCCCCGGGAATGAACACTGAAGCTTTCTTT.

The chain joins TRBV15 to TRBJ1-5; D is unresolved. CDR3 length: 15 amino acids. The germline CDR1 and CDR2 sequences are LNHNV and YYDKDF (reference sequence). The V end was cut by 5 bases, the J end by 3 bases, with 14 bases between. CDR3 protein: CATSQTYRYNQPQHF. The CDR3 coding sequence is TGTGCCACCAGCCAAACCTACAGATACAATCAGCCCCAGCATTTT.